The sequence of this T cell receptor (beta chain) was determined in a study of T-cell reconstitution after alpha-beta-depleted transplantation in children. TCRbeta library construction was performed incorporating unique molecular identifiers. In TCRdb, the PCR reads were re-called with MiXCR into one record per CDR3 protein. There are 600,000 or so distinct CDR3 sequences in the sample; roughly 23% occur only once, and over 12% lies in the top ten. CDR1 SGHAT and CDR2 FQNNGV come from the germline V gene. V dropped 5 bases and J dropped 4; count of bases not matched to a gene: 8. The CDR3 spans 16 residues.

The sequenced sample was PBMCs, mostly from graft donor cells, obtained 360 days after TCRalphabeta/CD19-depleted stem cell transplant. The chain carries TRBV11-2 and TRBJ2-1; 10 bases match TRBD2. This TCR derives from a boy younger than two who had a stem cell transplant for acute myeloid leukemia, so the T cells may come from the graft donor. The DNA for the CDR3 is TGTGCCAGCAGCCCCGGTAGCGGGGGGTCTTACAATGAGCAGTTCTTC. This gives the protein CASSPGSGGSYNEQFF.